A selection of T cell receptor beta chains follows, all from one sample in a study of cytomegalovirus exposure and HLA in healthy donors. Sequencing was performed with immunoSEQ multiplex PCR; in TCRdb, only in-frame clones are kept and a portion is missing. The sample consists of roughly 130,000 clones, around four fifths of them appearing once. What was sequenced was PBMCs. Every receptor here comes from a boy aged 2-9 years in good health and CMV-seronegative. The CDR3 runs from the conserved cysteine through the conserved F or W. D genes are given only for firm matches.

J gene: TRBJ2-7
V gene: TRBV6-6
D gene: TRBD2
CDR3 protein: CASSPGGEHYEQYF
CDR3 DNA: TGTGCCAGCAGTCCCGGGGGGGAACACTACGAGCAGTACTTC

J gene: TRBJ2-3
V gene: TRBV2
D gene: TRBD1
CDR3 protein: CASNDRDRATDTQYF
CDR3 DNA: TGTGCCAGCAATGACCGGGACAGGGCCACAGATACGCAGTATTTT

J gene: TRBJ2-5
V gene: TRBV4-1
D gene: NA
CDR3 protein: CASSQDRDGAKTQYF
CDR3 DNA: TGCGCCAGCAGCCAAGATCGAGATGGAGCAAAGACCCAGTACTTC

J gene: TRBJ1-5
V gene: TRBV7-9
D gene: NA
CDR3 protein: CASSFQGQPQHF
CDR3 DNA: TGTGCCAGCAGCTTCCAGGGGCAGCCCCAGCATTTT

J gene: TRBJ2-3
V gene: TRBV5-1
D gene: NA
CDR3 protein: CASHSGAADTQYF
CDR3 DNA: TGCGCCAGCCACTCTGGGGCGGCAGATACGCAGTATTTT

J gene: TRBJ2-3
V gene: TRBV5-4
D gene: TRBD2
CDR3 protein: CASSLGGEGDTQYF
CDR3 DNA: TGTGCCAGCAGCTTGGGGGGGGAGGGAGATACGCAGTATTTT

J gene: TRBJ2-7
V gene: TRBV27
D gene: NA
CDR3 protein: CASTPGEDFPYEQYF
CDR3 DNA: TGTGCCAGCACCCCCGGGGAGGATTTCCCCTACGAGCAGTACTTC

J gene: TRBJ1-2
V gene: TRBV6-1
D gene: NA
CDR3 protein: CASKLESGPNYGYTF
CDR3 DNA: TGTGCCAGCAAGTTGGAATCAGGGCCTAACTATGGCTACACCTTC

J gene: TRBJ1-3
V gene: TRBV7-9
D gene: TRBD1
CDR3 protein: CASSEGGQGDGNTIYF
CDR3 DNA: TGTGCCAGCAGCGAAGGTGGACAGGGCGACGGAAACACCATATATTTT

J gene: TRBJ1-2
V gene: TRBV30
D gene: NA
CDR3 protein: CAWSRIGGYTF
CDR3 DNA: TGTGCCTGGAGTCGAATCGGTGGCTACACCTTC

J gene: TRBJ2-1
V gene: TRBV6-4
D gene: TRBD2
CDR3 protein: CASSEITDGREQFF
CDR3 DNA: TGTGCCAGCAGTGAAATTACTGACGGGAGGGAGCAGTTCTTC

J gene: TRBJ2-7
V gene: TRBV5-1
D gene: TRBD1
CDR3 protein: CASSLRPGQGASEQYF
CDR3 DNA: TGCGCCAGCAGCTTGCGCCCGGGACAGGGGGCGAGCGAGCAGTACTTC

J gene: TRBJ2-1
V gene: TRBV9
D gene: NA
CDR3 protein: CASSVAPLARNYNEQFF
CDR3 DNA: TGTGCCAGCAGCGTAGCCCCCTTAGCGAGAAACTACAATGAGCAGTTCTTC

J gene: TRBJ1-2
V gene: TRBV5-1
D gene: TRBD1
CDR3 protein: CASSSGTGGAGYGYTF
CDR3 DNA: TGCGCCAGCAGTTCCGGGACAGGGGGCGCGGGCTATGGCTACACCTTC

J gene: TRBJ1-1
V gene: TRBV27
D gene: NA
CDR3 protein: CASSPRAENTEAFF
CDR3 DNA: TGTGCCAGCAGTCCGAGAGCGGAGAACACTGAAGCTTTCTTT

J gene: TRBJ2-1
V gene: TRBV6-5
D gene: TRBD2
CDR3 protein: CASRRLASYNEQFF
CDR3 DNA: TGTGCCAGCAGACGACTAGCCTCCTACAATGAGCAGTTCTTC

J gene: TRBJ2-2
V gene: TRBV11-3
D gene: TRBD1
CDR3 protein: CASTHTGTGGIGELFF
CDR3 DNA: TGTGCCAGCACCCACACCGGGACAGGGGGTATCGGGGAGCTGTTTTTT

J gene: TRBJ1-1
V gene: TRBV29-1
D gene: NA
CDR3 protein: CSAQDTEAFF
CDR3 DNA: TGCAGCGCTCAGGACACTGAAGCTTTCTTT

J gene: TRBJ2-1
V gene: TRBV13
D gene: TRBD2
CDR3 protein: CASSSSSLAGGRNEQFF
CDR3 DNA: TGTGCCAGCAGCTCCTCCTCGCTAGCGGGAGGCCGCAATGAGCAGTTCTTC

J gene: TRBJ2-1
V gene: TRBV18
D gene: TRBD2
CDR3 protein: CASSPLAGLQFF
CDR3 DNA: TGTGCCAGCTCACCACTAGCGGGGCTGCAGTTCTTC

J gene: TRBJ2-3
V gene: TRBV13
D gene: NA
CDR3 protein: CASSLGGGGTDTQYF
CDR3 DNA: TGTGCCAGCAGCTTGGGAGGGGGGGGGACAGATACGCAGTATTTT

J gene: TRBJ2-1
V gene: TRBV7-6
D gene: NA
CDR3 protein: CASSPAAGSNYNEQFF
CDR3 DNA: TGTGCCAGCAGTCCCGCGGCGGGTAGTAACTACAATGAGCAGTTCTTC